The source of this T cell receptor (beta chain) is a study of T cell repertoires in cytomegalovirus infection. Overall study findings and caveats: Public TCR beta family frequency separated CMV-and-HLA carriers, including in an independent cohort.

V shed 3 bases, J shed 3 bases, and the junction held 8 bases outside the gene matches. Germline CDR1 is SGHVS and CDR2 is FQNEAQ. The length of the CDR3 is 18 residues. MiXCR, run by TCRdb on the reads, gives a single entry per CDR3 protein. The sample holds nearly 700,000 distinct CDR3 sequences, around a third seen once. This clonotype was counted only a few times. Its antigen is not identified. This receptor was identified in a human donor in good health (CMV status not recorded). Some clones in this sample may be carry-over from other donors' samples. The V gene is TRBV7-8, the J gene TRBJ2-7; TRBD2 agrees at 16 bases. Specimen: cultured PBMCs, collected from culture after CMV antigen stimulation. CDR3 in amino acids: CASSLPGLAGGPFYEQYF. CDR3 nucleotides: TGTGCCAGCAGCTTGCCGGGACTAGCGGGGGGGCCGTTCTACGAGCAGTACTTC.